Ten or more counts support the clone carrying this TCR beta chain. The antigen remains unidentified. This sample was included in a study of T cell repertoires in cytomegalovirus infection. Study summary: Both CMV infection and a matching HLA type were indicated by public TCR beta signatures. Study outcomes and limitations: CMV-specific TCR beta clonotypes restricted by HLA-C were the ones dominating the ex vivo response. CMV carriers with the relevant HLA were identified by cumulative public TCR beta family frequency.

TCRdb itself ran the reads through MiXCR, one entry per CDR3 protein. The sample shows roughly 760,000 distinct CDR3 sequences, 35% of them seen only once. The germline V gene encodes CDR1 SNHLY and CDR2 FYNNEI. V shed 6 bases, J shed 3 bases, and the junction held 0 bases outside the gene matches. The CDR3 is made up of 14 amino acids. The TCR comes from a human donor in good health (CMV status not recorded). Some clones in this sample may be carry-over from other donors' samples. The material sequenced was PBMCs. This chain connects TRBV2 to TRBJ2-2; 11 positions agree with TRBD2. CDR3 loop: CASRLAGDTGELFF. CDR3 DNA: TGTGCCAGCAGACTAGCGGGAGACACCGGGGAGCTGTTTTTT.